This section outlines one T cell receptor (beta chain) sequence together with its context. Its matching antigen is unknown. The data were taken from a study of shared clonotypes between healthy human individuals. Some clones are missing from TCRdb's copy, which holds only in-frame ones; the method was immunoSEQ multiplex PCR. This sample has approximately 740,000 clones; less than 85% occur once, and the top ten carry about 1.7%. V was pared by 6 bases and J by 6 bases, with 2 bases of the junction left unmatched. There are 12 residues in the CDR3. Germline V gene lookup returns CDR1 WSHSY and CDR2 SAAADI. Notes on the study in general: Generally, estimated richness proved larger in naive subsets than it did in memory subsets.

Sequences were obtained from memory CD4+ T cells sorted from blood. Subset of the sample: CD45RA-negative fraction. The source is a woman in her twenties or thirties in good health. This rearrangement joins TRBV10-2 to TRBJ2-1, with TRBD1 matching 7 bases. This chain's CDR3 is CASRGDSNEQFF. In DNA, the CDR3 is TGCGCCAGCAGAGGGGACAGCAATGAGCAGTTCTTC.